What follows are 10 T cell receptor beta chains derived from one specimen sequenced in a study of monozygotic twins with cystic fibrosis. Sequencing used immunoSEQ multiplex PCR; TCRdb keeps in-frame clones, though not all of them. The sample holds about 9,500 clones, 97% to 99% seen once. Sequences were obtained from blood. These receptors were collected from a girl aged 2-15 years with cystic fibrosis.

This chain links TRBV6-6 with TRBJ1-2; TRBD1 matches at 8 bases. This CDR3 is built from 14 residues. V lost 6 bases and J lost 4; bases outside the gene matches: 7. Germline-derived CDR1 and CDR2 are MNHNY and SVGAGI (reference sequence). The CDR3 loop is CASSSRQGIYGYTF. DNA for the CDR3: TGTGCCAGCAGCTCGAGACAGGGGATCTATGGCTACACCTTC.

The rearrangement joins TRBV6-1 to TRBJ1-5; weak D call: TRBD1 (5 bases). The germline CDR1 and CDR2 sequences are MNHNS and SASEGT. V was pared by 1 base and J by 6 bases, with 10 bases between. The CDR3 spans 14 residues. The CDR3 reads CASSEGGRGQPQHF. CDR3 nucleotide sequence: TGTGCCAGCAGTGAAGGCGGTAGGGGTCAGCCCCAGCATTTT.

This chain uses TRBV7-3 with TRBJ2-1, with TRBD1 identical over 8 bases. This CDR3 is built from 14 residues. Germline V gene data show CDR1 as SGHTA and CDR2 as FQGTGA. Losses at the gene ends were 1 base for V and 6 bases for J; bases not matched to a gene: 2. The DNA for the CDR3 is TGTGCCAGCAGCTTAAGAGACAGGGGCAATGAGCAGTTCTTC. Amino acids: CASSLRDRGNEQFF.

CDR3 sequence (DNA): TGTGCCACCATGATGGGGTCTGGTATGGGCGAGCAGTACTTC. This gives the protein CATMMGSGMGEQYF. The chain combines TRBV6-1 with TRBJ2-7, with D hard to call. This CDR3 is built from 14 residues. The V gene lost 10 bases and the J gene lost 6 bases, with 22 bases spanning the gap. The germline gives CDR1 MNHNS, CDR2 SASEGT.

The chain uses TRBV19 and TRBJ1-5; no reliable D call. CDR1 is LNHDA and CDR2 is SQIVND in the germline V gene (reference sequence). Trimming left V 5 bases short and J 2 bases short, with 16 bases between. This CDR3 comprises 16 residues. The CDR3: CASSARLALGNQPQHF. The CDR3 DNA follows: TGTGCCAGTAGTGCCAGACTAGCGCTCGGCAATCAGCCCCAGCATTTT. The whole variable domain, filled in from reference TRBV19 and TRBJ1-5, reads DGGITQSPKYLFRKEGQNVTLSCEQNLNHDAMYWYRQDPGQGLRLIYYSQIVNDFQKGDIAEGYSVSREKKESFPLTVTSAQKNPTAFYLCASSARLALGNQPQHFGDGTRLSIL.

J is TRBJ2-5 and V is TRBV5-1; 9 nucleotides align to TRBD1. Germline loops: CDR1 SGHRS, CDR2 YFSETQ. Losses at the gene ends were 3 bases for V and 5 bases for J; bases not matched to a gene: 11. The CDR3 runs 16 residues. CDR3 residues: CASSWGPGQGSETQYF. The CDR3 DNA is TGCGCCAGCAGCTGGGGCCCGGGACAGGGCTCCGAGACCCAGTACTTC. Full variable domain (missing parts from reference TRBV5-1 and TRBJ2-5): KAGVTQTPRYLIKTRGQQVTLSCSPISGHRSVSWYQQTPGQGLQFLFEYFSETQRNKGNFPGRFSGRQFSNSRSEMNVSTLELGDSALYLCASSWGPGQGSETQYFGPGTRLLVL.

The chain has TRBV27 and TRBJ2-4; 7 bases match TRBD1. The CDR3 covers 19 residues. The trim removed 2 bases at V and 0 bases at J, leaving 13 bases unmatched. The germline V gene encodes CDR1 MNHEY and CDR2 SMNVEV (reference sequence). The CDR3 loop reads CASSLVSVGGAQAKNIQYF. The CDR3 bases are TGTGCCAGCAGTTTAGTCTCGGTAGGGGGCGCACAAGCCAAAAACATTCAGTACTTC.

In DNA form, the CDR3 reads TGTGCCAGCAGGAAGGGAGACCAGCCCCAGCATTTT. This encodes CASRKGDQPQHF. The rearrangement joins TRBV6-6 to TRBJ1-5; D remains unclear. There are 12 residues in the CDR3. Looked up from germline, CDR1 is MNHNY and CDR2 is SVGAGI (reference sequence). Trimming shortened V by 6 bases and J by 7 bases, and 10 bases separated the two germline ends.

V gene TRBV9 combines with J gene TRBJ1-2; D gene ambiguous. The germline V gene encodes CDR1 SGDLS and CDR2 YYNGEE. V was trimmed by 3 bases and J by 5 bases, leaving 20 bases between them. The CDR3 loop spans 16 amino acids. The DNA of the CDR3 is TGTGCCAGCAGCGCCTCCGCGAGAGTCCTTGGGTATGGCTACACCTTC. Protein sequence: CASSASARVLGYGYTF.

The chain joins TRBV6-1 to TRBJ1-2; D is unclear. The germline CDR1 and CDR2 sequences are MNHNS and SASEGT. The CDR3 is 13 residues long. V was cut by 1 base and J by 2 bases, with 5 bases left in between. Here the CDR3 DNA reads TGTGCCAGCAGTGAAGGGGTAAACTATGGCTACACCTTC. The encoded protein is CASSEGVNYGYTF.